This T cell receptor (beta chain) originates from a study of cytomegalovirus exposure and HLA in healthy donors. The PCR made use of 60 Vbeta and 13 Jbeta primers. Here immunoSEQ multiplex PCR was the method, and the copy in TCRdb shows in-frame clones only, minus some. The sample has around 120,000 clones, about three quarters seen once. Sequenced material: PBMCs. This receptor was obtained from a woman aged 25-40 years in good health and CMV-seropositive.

This chain's CDR3 is CASKGQVRGNYGYTF. The CDR3 DNA is TGCGCCAGCAAAGGACAGGTCCGGGGGAACTATGGCTACACCTTC. The rearrangement uses TRBV23-1 and TRBJ1-2; 7 bases map to TRBD1. Being an ORF, TRBV23-1 has a function that is uncertain. The CDR3 has 15 residues. Trimming took 7 bases from V and 2 from J; bases not matched to a gene: 10.